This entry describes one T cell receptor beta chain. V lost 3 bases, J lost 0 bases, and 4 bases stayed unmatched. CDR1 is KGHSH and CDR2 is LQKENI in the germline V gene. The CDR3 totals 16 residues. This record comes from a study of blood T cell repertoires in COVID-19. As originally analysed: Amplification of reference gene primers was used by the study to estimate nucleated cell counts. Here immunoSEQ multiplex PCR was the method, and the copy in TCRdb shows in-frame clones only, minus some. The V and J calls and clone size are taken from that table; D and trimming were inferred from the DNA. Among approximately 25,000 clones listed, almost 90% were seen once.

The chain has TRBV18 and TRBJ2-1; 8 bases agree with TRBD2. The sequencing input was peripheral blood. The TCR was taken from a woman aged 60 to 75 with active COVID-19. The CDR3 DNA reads TGTGCCAGCTCACCTAGCGGGGCACCCTCCTACAATGAGCAGTTCTTC. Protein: CASSPSGAPSYNEQFF.